This is a list of T cell receptor beta chains from one sample in a study of T cell changes during pregnancy in multiple sclerosis. The data were produced by immunoSEQ multiplex PCR, yet TCRdb's version contains in-frame clones alone and is incomplete. The sample has some 80,000 clones, approximately 95% seen once. The specimen was CD4+ T cells from peripheral blood mononuclear cells, collected after pregnancy. These receptors were collected from a female donor with multiple sclerosis, enrolled in a pregnancy study. CDR3s include the opening cysteine and the closing phenylalanine or tryptophan. A D gene is named only where the DNA matches it firmly. Expanded clones get a size class; other rows say once, few or many, or leave the size out.

D gene	J gene	V gene	clone size	CDR3 protein	CDR3 DNA
-	TRBJ1-5	TRBV28	-	CASSLETENQPQHF	TGTGCCAGCAGTTTAGAGACAGAGAATCAGCCCCAGCATTTT
-	TRBJ2-7	TRBV9	-	CASSGRPGSPTYEQYF	TGTGCCAGCAGCGGAAGACCGGGATCACCCACCTACGAGCAGTACTTC
TRBD1	TRBJ2-7	TRBV19	-	CASSIEGQRGTYEQYF	TGTGCCAGTAGTATAGAGGGACAGAGGGGGACCTACGAGCAGTACTTC
TRBD2	TRBJ2-7	TRBV5-1	-	CASSLGLVAGEQYF	TGCGCCAGCAGCTTGGGTTTAGTAGCGGGCGAGCAGTACTTC
-	TRBJ2-1	TRBV28	-	CASSSLRDEQFF	TGTGCCAGCAGTTCGCTCAGGGATGAGCAGTTCTTC
-	TRBJ2-7	TRBV21-1	-	CASSMGGAYEQYF	TGTGCCAGCAGCATGGGCGGGGCCTACGAGCAGTACTTC
-	TRBJ2-7	TRBV4-1	-	CASSQDWSGTQYEQYF	TGCGCCAGCAGCCAAGATTGGTCCGGGACACAATACGAGCAGTACTTC
TRBD1	TRBJ2-7	TRBV2	-	CASLPLGTDYYEQYF	TGTGCCAGCTTACCACTAGGGACAGACTACTACGAGCAGTACTTC
TRBD2	TRBJ2-5	TRBV5-6	-	CASSETSGASAYETQYF	TGTGCCAGCAGCGAGACTAGCGGGGCGTCTGCGTACGAGACCCAGTACTTC
TRBD2	TRBJ2-2	TRBV25-1	-	CASLRAGGSCGELFF	TGTGCCAGCCTCCGAGCGGGAGGTTCTTGCGGGGAGCTGTTTTTT
TRBD2	TRBJ2-5	TRBV6-1	-	CASRGQRGYQETQYF	TGTGCCAGCAGAGGACAGCGGGGGTACCAAGAGACCCAGTACTTC
TRBD1	TRBJ2-5	TRBV5-5	-	CASSASGTGVGTQYF	TGTGCCAGCAGCGCCTCCGGGACAGGGGTTGGGACCCAGTACTTC
-	TRBJ2-7	TRBV2	-	CASSEAPLAQYF	TGTGCCAGCAGTGAAGCGCCACTAGCGCAGTACTTC
TRBD1	TRBJ2-3	TRBV5-1	-	CASSPGGSSTDTQYF	TGCGCCAGCAGCCCAGGGGGCTCTAGCACAGATACGCAGTATTTT
TRBD1	TRBJ2-2	TRBV25-1	-	CASSEGTGNTGELFF	TGTGCCAGCAGTGAAGGGACAGGGAACACCGGGGAGCTGTTTTTT
TRBD2	TRBJ2-2	TRBV19	-	CATGLAGNTGELFF	TGTGCCACCGGACTAGCGGGGAACACCGGGGAGCTGTTTTTT
TRBD2	TRBJ2-7	TRBV9	-	CASSVGGTSGRGQTRYF	TGTGCCAGCAGCGTAGGGGGGACTAGCGGGAGAGGGCAGACCAGGTACTTC
TRBD2	TRBJ2-5	TRBV9	once	CASSVSGTSPETQYF	TGTGCCAGCAGCGTGAGCGGGACTAGCCCAGAGACCCAGTACTTC
-	TRBJ1-2	TRBV5-6	-	CASSLTRTNYGYTF	TGTGCCAGCAGCCTGACAAGAACTAACTATGGCTACACCTTC
TRBD1	TRBJ1-3	TRBV6-1	once	CASRTGTGGGNTIYF	TGTGCCAGCAGGACCGGGACAGGGGGTGGAAACACCATATATTTT
-	TRBJ2-7	TRBV27	-	CASSLYPGTYEQYF	TGTGCCAGCAGTTTATATCCGGGGACCTACGAGCAGTACTTC
-	TRBJ1-3	TRBV19	-	CASSMGRGAQSGNTIYF	TGTGCCAGTAGTATGGGTCGCGGGGCCCAATCTGGAAACACCATATATTTT
TRBD1	TRBJ2-3	TRBV7-2	-	CASSPGQGRTDTQYF	TGTGCCAGCAGCCCGGGACAGGGGAGGACAGATACGCAGTATTTT
-	TRBJ2-1	TRBV5-1	-	CASSFDRSSGEQFF	TGCGCCAGCAGCTTTGATCGAAGCTCCGGGGAGCAGTTCTTC
-	TRBJ2-7	TRBV28	-	CASSKRSRYEQYF	TGTGCCAGCAGTAAGCGGTCACGCTACGAGCAGTACTTC
TRBD1	TRBJ2-2	TRBV7-3	-	CASGRTGDTGELFF	TGTGCCAGCGGCCGGACAGGGGACACCGGGGAGCTGTTTTTT
-	TRBJ2-5	TRBV6-1	-	CASSEASGKETQYF	TGTGCCAGCAGTGAAGCCTCGGGAAAAGAGACCCAGTACTTC
-	TRBJ2-7	TRBV11-2	-	CASSPQGYEQYF	TGTGCCAGCAGCCCACAGGGCTACGAGCAGTACTTC